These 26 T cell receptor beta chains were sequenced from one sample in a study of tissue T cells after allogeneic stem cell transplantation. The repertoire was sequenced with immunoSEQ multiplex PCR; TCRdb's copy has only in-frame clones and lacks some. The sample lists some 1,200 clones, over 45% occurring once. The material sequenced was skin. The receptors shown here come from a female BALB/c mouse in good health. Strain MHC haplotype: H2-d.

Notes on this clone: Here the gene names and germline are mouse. The sequenced part of the CDR3 DNA is TGTGCCAGCAGCCAGAGACAGGGTAACACCTTGTAC. This codes for CASSQRQGNTLY. The whole CDR3 region reads CASSQRQGNTLYF. The chain joins TRBV2 to TRBJ2-4; 7 bases match TRBD1. The read falls 1 residue short of the CDR3 end, and the missing part is taken from the germline J gene. Germline V lookup: CDR1 LGHNA, CDR2 YSYQKL. This CDR3 region has 13 residues. Germline trimming cut 3 bases from V and 6 bases from J; bases unmatched to any gene: 3.

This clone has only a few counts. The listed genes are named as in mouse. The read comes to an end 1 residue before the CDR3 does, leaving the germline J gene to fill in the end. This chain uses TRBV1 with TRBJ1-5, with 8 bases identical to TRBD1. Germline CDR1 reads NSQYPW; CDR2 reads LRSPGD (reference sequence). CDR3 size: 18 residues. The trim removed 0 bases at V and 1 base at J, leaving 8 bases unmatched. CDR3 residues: CTCSADRGLYMNNQAPLF. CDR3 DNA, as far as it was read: TGCACCTGCAGTGCAGACAGGGGGCTGTATATGAACAACCAGGCTCCGCTT.

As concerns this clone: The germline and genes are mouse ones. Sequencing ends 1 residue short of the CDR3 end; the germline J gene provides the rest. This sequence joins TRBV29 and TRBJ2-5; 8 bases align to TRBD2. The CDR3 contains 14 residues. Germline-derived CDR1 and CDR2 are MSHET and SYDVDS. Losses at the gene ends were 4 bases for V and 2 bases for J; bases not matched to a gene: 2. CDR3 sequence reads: CASSSGGIQDTQYF. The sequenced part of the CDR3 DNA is TGTGCTAGCAGTTCTGGGGGGATCCAAGACACCCAGTAC.

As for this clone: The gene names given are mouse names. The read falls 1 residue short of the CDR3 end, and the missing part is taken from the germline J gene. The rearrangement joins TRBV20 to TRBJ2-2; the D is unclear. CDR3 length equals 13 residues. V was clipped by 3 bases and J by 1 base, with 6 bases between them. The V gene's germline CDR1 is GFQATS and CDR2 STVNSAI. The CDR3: CGARARNTGQLYF. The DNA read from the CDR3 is TGTGGTGCTAGAGCCAGAAACACCGGGCAGCTCTAC.

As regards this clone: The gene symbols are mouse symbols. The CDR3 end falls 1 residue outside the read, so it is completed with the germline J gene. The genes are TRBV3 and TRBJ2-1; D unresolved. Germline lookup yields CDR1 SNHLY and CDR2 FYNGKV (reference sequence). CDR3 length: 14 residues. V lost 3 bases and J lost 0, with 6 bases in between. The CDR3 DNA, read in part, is TGTGCCAGCAGCTTGGTCAATAACTATGCTGAGCAGTTC. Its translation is CASSLVNNYAEQF. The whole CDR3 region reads CASSLVNNYAEQFF.

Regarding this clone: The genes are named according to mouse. This CDR3 reads CAWSQQPGGQDTQYF. The sequenced part of the CDR3 DNA is TGTGCCTGGAGTCAACAGCCAGGGGGCCAAGACACCCAGTAC. The chain is built from TRBV31 and TRBJ2-5, with 7 bases fitting TRBD1. The read halts 1 residue ahead of the CDR3 end, with the missing end drawn from the germline J gene. The junction had 6 bases not matched to a gene; V was cut back by 1 base and J by 2 bases. The germline CDR1 and CDR2 sequences are GKSSPN and SITVG. The CDR3 length is 15 residues.

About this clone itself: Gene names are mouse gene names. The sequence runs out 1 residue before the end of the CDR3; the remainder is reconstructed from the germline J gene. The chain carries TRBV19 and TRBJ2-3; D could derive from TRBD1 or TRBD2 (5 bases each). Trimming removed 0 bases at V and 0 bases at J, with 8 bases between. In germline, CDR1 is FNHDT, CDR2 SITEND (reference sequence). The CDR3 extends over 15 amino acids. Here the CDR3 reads CASSIGGSSAETLYF. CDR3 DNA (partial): TGTGCCAGCAGTATAGGGGGCTCTAGTGCAGAAACGCTGTAT.

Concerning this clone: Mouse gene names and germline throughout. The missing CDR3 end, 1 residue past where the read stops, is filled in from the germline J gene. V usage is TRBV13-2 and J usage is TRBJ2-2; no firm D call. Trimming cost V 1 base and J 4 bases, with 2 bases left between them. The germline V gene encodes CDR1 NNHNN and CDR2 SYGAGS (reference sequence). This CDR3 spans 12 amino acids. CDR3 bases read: TGTGCCAGCGGTGATCCCACCGGGCAGCTCTAC. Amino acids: CASGDPTGQLY. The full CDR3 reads CASGDPTGQLYF.

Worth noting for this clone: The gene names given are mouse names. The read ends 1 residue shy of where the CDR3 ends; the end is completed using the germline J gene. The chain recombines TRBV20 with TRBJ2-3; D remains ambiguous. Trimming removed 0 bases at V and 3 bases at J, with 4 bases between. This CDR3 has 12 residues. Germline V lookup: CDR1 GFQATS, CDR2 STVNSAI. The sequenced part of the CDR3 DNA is TGTGGTGCTAGGGACAGGGCAGAAACGCTGTAT. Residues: CGARDRAETLY. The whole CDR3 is CGARDRAETLYF.

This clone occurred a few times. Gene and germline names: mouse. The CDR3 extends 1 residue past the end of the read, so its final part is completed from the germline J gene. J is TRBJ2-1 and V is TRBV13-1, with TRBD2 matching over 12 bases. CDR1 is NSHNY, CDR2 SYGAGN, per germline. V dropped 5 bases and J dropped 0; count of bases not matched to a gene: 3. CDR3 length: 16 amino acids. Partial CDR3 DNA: TGTGCCAGCAGCAGGGACTGGGGGGATAACTATGCTGAGCAGTTC. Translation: CASSRDWGDNYAEQF. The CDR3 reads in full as CASSRDWGDNYAEQFF.

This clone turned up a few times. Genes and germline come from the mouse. The sequenced part of the CDR3 DNA is TGTGCCAGCGGTGAGGGGACAGCAAGATCCGACTACACC. The encoded protein is CASGEGTARSDYT. The complete CDR3 protein is CASGEGTARSDYTF. J is TRBJ1-2 and V is TRBV13-2, with 7 bases identical to TRBD1. The CDR3 end lies 1 residue beyond the end of the read and is filled in from the germline J gene. Unmatched junction bases numbered 6, after V lost 2 bases and J lost 5 bases. The germline V gene has CDR1 NNHNN and CDR2 SYGAGS (reference sequence). This CDR3 spans 14 amino acids.

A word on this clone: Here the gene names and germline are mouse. The DNA read from the CDR3 is TGTGCCAGCAGCCAAAGGCAAGCAAACACAGAAGTCTTC. It codes for CASSQRQANTEVF. The CDR3, in full, reads CASSQRQANTEVFF. The chain is built from TRBV5 and TRBJ1-1, with D uncertain. The read terminates 1 residue ahead of where the CDR3 ends, so the germline J gene completes it. The germline gives CDR1 LGHNA, CDR2 YNLKQL (reference sequence). V lost 2 bases to trimming and J lost 0 bases, with 7 bases between them. This CDR3 comprises 14 residues.

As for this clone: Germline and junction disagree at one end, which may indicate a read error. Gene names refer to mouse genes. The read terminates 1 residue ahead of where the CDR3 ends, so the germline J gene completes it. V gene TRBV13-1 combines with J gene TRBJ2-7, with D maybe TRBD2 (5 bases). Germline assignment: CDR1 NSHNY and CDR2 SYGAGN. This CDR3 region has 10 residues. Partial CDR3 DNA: TGTGCCAGGAGTGGGGAAGAACAGTAC. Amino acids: CARSGEEQY. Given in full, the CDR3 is CARSGEEQYF.

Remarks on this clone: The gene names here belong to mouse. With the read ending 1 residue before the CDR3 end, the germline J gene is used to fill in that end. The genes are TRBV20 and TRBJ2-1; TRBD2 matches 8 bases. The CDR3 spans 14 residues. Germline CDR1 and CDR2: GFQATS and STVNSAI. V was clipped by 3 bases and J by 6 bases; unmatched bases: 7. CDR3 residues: CGASAGGRGAEQFF. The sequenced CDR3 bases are TGTGGTGCTAGTGCGGGGGGGCGCGGTGCTGAGCAGTTC. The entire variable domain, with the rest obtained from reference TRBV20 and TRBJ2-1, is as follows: GALVYQYPRRTICKSGTSMRMECQAVGFQATSVAWYRQSPQKTFELIALSTVNSAIKYEQNFTQEKFPISHPNLSFSSMTVLNAYLEDRGLYLCGASAGGRGAEQFFGPGTRLTVL.

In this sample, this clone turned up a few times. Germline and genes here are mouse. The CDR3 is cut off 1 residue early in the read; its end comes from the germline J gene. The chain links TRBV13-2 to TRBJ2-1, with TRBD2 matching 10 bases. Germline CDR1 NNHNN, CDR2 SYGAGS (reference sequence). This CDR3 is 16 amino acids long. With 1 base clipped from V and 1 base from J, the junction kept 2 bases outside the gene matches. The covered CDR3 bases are TGTGCCAGCGGTGATCCTGGGGGGGCAAACTATGCTGAGCAGTTC. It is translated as CASGDPGGANYAEQF. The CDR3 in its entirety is CASGDPGGANYAEQFF.

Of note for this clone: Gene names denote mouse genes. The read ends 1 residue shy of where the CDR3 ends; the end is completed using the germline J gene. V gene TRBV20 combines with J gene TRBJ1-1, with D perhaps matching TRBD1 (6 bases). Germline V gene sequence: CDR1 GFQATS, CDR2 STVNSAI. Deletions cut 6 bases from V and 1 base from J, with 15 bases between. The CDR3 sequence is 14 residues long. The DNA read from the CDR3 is TGTGGTGCCCCCAGATGGGACAAAAACACAGAAGTCTTC. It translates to CGAPRWDKNTEVF. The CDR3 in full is CGAPRWDKNTEVFF.

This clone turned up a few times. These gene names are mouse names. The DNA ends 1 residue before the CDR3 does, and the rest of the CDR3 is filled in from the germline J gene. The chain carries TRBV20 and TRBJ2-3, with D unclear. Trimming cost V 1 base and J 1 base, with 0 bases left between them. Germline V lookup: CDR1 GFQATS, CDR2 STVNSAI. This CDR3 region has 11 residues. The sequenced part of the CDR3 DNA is TGTGGTGCTAGGGGTGCAGAAACGCTGTAT. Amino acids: CGARGAETLY. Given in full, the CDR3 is CGARGAETLYF. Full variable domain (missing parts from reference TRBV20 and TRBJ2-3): GALVYQYPRRTICKSGTSMRMECQAVGFQATSVAWYRQSPQKTFELIALSTVNSAIKYEQNFTQEKFPISHPNLSFSSMTVLNAYLEDRGLYLCGARGAETLYFGSGTRLTVL.

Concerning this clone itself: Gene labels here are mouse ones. The CDR3 here is CASGDAWTTNERLFF. The sequenced part of the CDR3 DNA is TGTGCCAGCGGTGATGCTTGGACAACCAACGAAAGATTATTT. The chain couples TRBV13-2 to TRBJ1-4; D is perhaps TRBD1 (5 bases). Read sequence stops 1 residue before the CDR3 end, and the germline J gene provides the missing end. The germline gives CDR1 NNHNN, CDR2 SYGAGS (reference sequence). The V gene lost 0 bases and the J gene lost 3 bases, with 9 bases spanning the gap. The CDR3 is 15 amino acids.

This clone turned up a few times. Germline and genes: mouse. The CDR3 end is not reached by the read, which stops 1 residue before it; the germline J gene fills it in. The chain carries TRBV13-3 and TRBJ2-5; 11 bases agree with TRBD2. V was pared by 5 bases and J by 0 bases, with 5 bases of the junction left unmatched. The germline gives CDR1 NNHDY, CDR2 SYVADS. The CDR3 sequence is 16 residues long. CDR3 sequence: CASRPGLGANQDTQYF. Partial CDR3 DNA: TGTGCCAGCAGGCCGGGACTGGGGGCTAACCAAGACACCCAGTAC.

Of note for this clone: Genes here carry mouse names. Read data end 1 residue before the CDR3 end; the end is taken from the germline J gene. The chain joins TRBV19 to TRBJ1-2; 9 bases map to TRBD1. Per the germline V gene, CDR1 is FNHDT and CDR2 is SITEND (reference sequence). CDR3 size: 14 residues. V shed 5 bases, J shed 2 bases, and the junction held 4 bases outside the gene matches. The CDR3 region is CASSYRGRNSDYTF. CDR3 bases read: TGTGCCAGCAGCTACAGGGGGCGCAACTCCGACTACACC. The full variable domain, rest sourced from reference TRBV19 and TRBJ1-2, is GGIITQTPKFLIGQEGQKLTLKCQQNFNHDTMYWYRQDSGKGLRLIYYSITENDLQKGDLSEGYDASREKKSSFSLTVTSAQKNEMAVFLCASSYRGRNSDYTFGSGTRLLVI.

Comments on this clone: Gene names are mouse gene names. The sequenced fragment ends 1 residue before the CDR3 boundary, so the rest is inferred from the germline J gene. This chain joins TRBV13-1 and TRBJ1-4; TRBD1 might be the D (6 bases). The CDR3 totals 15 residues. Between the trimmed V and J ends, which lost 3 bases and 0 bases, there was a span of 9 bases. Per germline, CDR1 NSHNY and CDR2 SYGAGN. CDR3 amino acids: CASSGHRVSNERLFF. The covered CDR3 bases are TGTGCCAGCAGTGGGCACAGGGTTTCCAACGAAAGATTATTT.

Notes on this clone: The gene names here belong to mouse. This CDR3 is CASSIPQNTLYF. CDR3 DNA, as far as it was read: TGTGCCAGCAGTATTCCCCAAAACACCTTGTAC. The V gene is TRBV19, the J gene TRBJ2-4; D is uncertain. From the germline J gene comes the end of the CDR3, since the read stops 1 residue before it. The CDR3 contains 12 residues. V lost 2 bases to trimming and J lost 3 bases, with 4 bases between them. Looked up from germline, CDR1 is FNHDT and CDR2 is SITEND (reference sequence).

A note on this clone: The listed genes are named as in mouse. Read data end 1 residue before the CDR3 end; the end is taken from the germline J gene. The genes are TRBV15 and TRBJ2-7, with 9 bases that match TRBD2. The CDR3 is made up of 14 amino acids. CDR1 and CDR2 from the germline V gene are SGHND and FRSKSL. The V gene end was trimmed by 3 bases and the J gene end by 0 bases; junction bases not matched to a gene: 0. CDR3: CASSFWGGSYEQYF. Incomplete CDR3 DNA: TGTGCCAGCAGTTTCTGGGGGGGCTCCTATGAACAGTAC.

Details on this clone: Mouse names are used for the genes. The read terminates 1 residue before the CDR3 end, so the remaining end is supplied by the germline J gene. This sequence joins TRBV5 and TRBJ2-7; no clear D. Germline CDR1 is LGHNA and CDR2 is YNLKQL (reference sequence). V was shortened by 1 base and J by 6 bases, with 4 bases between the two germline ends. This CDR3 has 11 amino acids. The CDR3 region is CASSQGGEQYF. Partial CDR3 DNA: TGTGCCAGCAGCCAAGGGGGTGAACAGTAC.

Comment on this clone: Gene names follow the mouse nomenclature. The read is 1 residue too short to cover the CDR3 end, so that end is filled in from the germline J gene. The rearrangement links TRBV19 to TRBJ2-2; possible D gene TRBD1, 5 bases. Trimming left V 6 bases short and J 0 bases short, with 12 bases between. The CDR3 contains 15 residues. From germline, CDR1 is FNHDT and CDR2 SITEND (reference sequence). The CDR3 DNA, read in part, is TGTGCCAGCACCCCCGGACAAGCAAACACCGGGCAGCTCTAC. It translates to CASTPGQANTGQLY. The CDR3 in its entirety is CASTPGQANTGQLYF.

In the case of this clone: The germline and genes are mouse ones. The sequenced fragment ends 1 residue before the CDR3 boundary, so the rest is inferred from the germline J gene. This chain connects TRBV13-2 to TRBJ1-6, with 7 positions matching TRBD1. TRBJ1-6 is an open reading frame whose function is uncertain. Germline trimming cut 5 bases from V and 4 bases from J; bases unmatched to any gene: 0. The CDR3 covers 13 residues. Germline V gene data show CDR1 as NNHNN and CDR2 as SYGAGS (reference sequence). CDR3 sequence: CASGGQYNSPLYF. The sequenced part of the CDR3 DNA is TGTGCCAGCGGGGGACAGTATAATTCGCCCCTCTAC.